This T cell receptor beta chain appears in the sequencing data of a study of T cell responses to AZD1222 COVID-19 vaccine. Study overall: Second doses that came at about 4 or about 12 weeks were put together.

Here immunoSEQ multiplex PCR was the method, and the copy in TCRdb shows in-frame clones only, minus some. The repertoire includes about 76,000 clones, 70% to 90% of them detected once, and roughly 11% sits in the top ten. The junction had 3 bases not matched to a gene; V was cut back by 7 bases and J by 7 bases. The CDR3 consists of 12 residues. CDR1 and CDR2 from the germline V gene are MNHEY and SVGAGI. On this clone: Antigen unknown.

General observations from the study: Within unmutated variant regions lay the reported targets of nearly half of spike-specific TCRs.

The chain employs TRBV6-5 and TRBJ2-4; 8 positions match TRBD1. The specimen was peripheral blood, collected on day 0 of AZD1222 vaccination. This clonotype was sampled from an adult in good health. CDR3 bases: TGTGCCAGCACAACAGGGGGGAACATTCAGTACTTC. The encoded protein is CASTTGGNIQYF.